The 24 T cell receptor beta chains below were found in one sample sequenced in a study of blood T cell repertoires in COVID-19. Clones were sequenced by immunoSEQ multiplex PCR, and TCRdb holds only the in-frame ones, with some missing. The sample shows roughly 100,000 clones, approximately 86% of them seen only once. Sequencing used peripheral blood. The receptors here all came from a woman aged 50 to 60 with COVID-19, enrolled during active disease.

V gene TRBV4-1 combines with J gene TRBJ2-2, with 9 bases aligning to TRBD2. V shed 4 bases and J 4 bases; nucleotides not matched to a gene: 4. The CDR3 sequence is 15 residues long. Germline V gene sequence: CDR1 MGHRA, CDR2 YSYEKL. The CDR3 nucleotides read TGCGCCAGCAGCCCGGCGGGGGGGAGCACCGGGGAGCTGTTTTTT. Its translation is CASSPAGGSTGELFF.

The J gene is TRBJ2-7, the V gene TRBV5-6, with TRBD1 as a possible D gene (6 bases). This CDR3 region has 12 residues. Germline V gives CDR1 SGHDT, CDR2 YYEEEE. V was cut by 3 bases and J by 7 bases, with 11 bases left in between. For the CDR3, the DNA is TGTGCCAGCAGCTATACAGGGTTAGAGCAGTACTTC. Its translation is CASSYTGLEQYF.

The chain combines TRBV30 with TRBJ1-2; D not certain. Looked up from germline, CDR1 is GTSNPN and CDR2 is SVGIG (reference sequence). This CDR3 has 14 residues. V was cut by 2 bases and J by 4 bases, with 14 bases left in between. The CDR3 coding sequence is TGTGCCTGGAGTATCTCAGCGGGGTCCTATGGCTACACCTTC. It encodes CAWSISAGSYGYTF.

The V call is TRBV6-5, the J call TRBJ2-1; D unclear. The V end was cut by 0 bases, the J end by 0 bases, with 6 bases between. The CDR3 extends over 15 amino acids. From germline, CDR1 is MNHEY and CDR2 SVGAGI. The CDR3 loop reads CASSYSRFSYNEQFF. DNA of the CDR3: TGTGCCAGCAGTTACTCGAGGTTCTCCTACAATGAGCAGTTCTTC.

This chain connects TRBV15 to TRBJ1-3; D remains unclear. V was clipped by 9 bases and J by 6 bases, with 21 bases between them. The CDR3 sequence is 15 residues long. The germline V gene has CDR1 LNHNV and CDR2 YYDKDF (reference sequence). In nucleotides, the CDR3 is TGTGCCACTCGGGGATTTCGAGAGGATCCAAACACCATATATTTT. The encoded protein is CATRGFREDPNTIYF.

CDR3 sequence (DNA): TGTGCCAGCAGCTCTAGCGGGGGGCGTCCCCAAGAGACCCAGTACTTC. Its translation: CASSSSGGRPQETQYF. The chain has TRBV7-9 and TRBJ2-5; 11 bases agree with TRBD2. This CDR3 contains 16 residues. J was trimmed by 1 base and V by 4 bases; bases with no gene match: 5. CDR1 SEHNR and CDR2 FQNEAQ come from the germline V gene (reference sequence).

Details on this clone: In the same sample, other DNA sequences code for this CDR3. This rearrangement joins TRBV4-1 to TRBJ1-2; TRBD1 agrees at 9 bases. The CDR3 is made up of 13 amino acids. Per germline, CDR1 MGHRA and CDR2 YSYEKL. Trimming removed 4 bases from V and 4 bases from J; junction bases left unmatched: 1. The CDR3 coding sequence is TGCGCCAGCAGCCCGGGACAGGGCTATGGCTACACCTTC. It codes for CASSPGQGYGYTF.

The V and J genes are TRBV18 and TRBJ1-2; 7 nucleotides line up with TRBD1. V shed 2 bases and J 2 bases; nucleotides not matched to a gene: 5. Per germline, CDR1 KGHSH and CDR2 LQKENI. CDR3 size: 15 residues. The CDR3 DNA sequence: TGTGCCAGCTCACCAGCGACAGGGTTCAACTATGGCTACACCTTC. Its protein product is CASSPATGFNYGYTF.

This chain joins TRBV28 and TRBJ2-7, with D maybe TRBD1 (5 bases). CDR1 and CDR2 from the germline V gene are MDHEN and SYDVKM. The CDR3 consists of 13 residues. V was pared by 5 bases and J by 0 bases, with 8 bases between. In DNA, the CDR3 is TGTGCCAGCAGTGTTGGGGCCTCCTACGAGCAGTACTTC. Protein sequence: CASSVGASYEQYF.

This chain connects TRBV6-4 to TRBJ2-2; D is unclear. The CDR3 contains 16 residues. The germline gives CDR1 MRHNA, CDR2 SNTAGT. Trimming removed 6 bases from V and 2 bases from J, with 16 bases in between. The CDR3 coding sequence is TGTGCCAGCAGCCCGACACGGCAGATTAACACCGGGGAGCTGTTTTTT. Its translation: CASSPTRQINTGELFF.

The CDR3 loop reads CASSVQGQMETQYF. Written as DNA, the CDR3 is TGTGCCAGTAGTGTCCAGGGCCAGATGGAGACCCAGTACTTC. The gene calls are TRBV19 and TRBJ2-5; D is perhaps TRBD1 (5 bases). Germline V lookup: CDR1 LNHDA, CDR2 SQIVND (reference sequence). V was shortened by 5 bases and J by 5 bases, with 15 bases between the two germline ends. The CDR3 covers 14 residues.

This chain joins TRBV28 and TRBJ2-5; 8 bases agree with TRBD2. The CDR3 is made up of 17 amino acids. V dropped 10 bases and J dropped 5; count of bases not matched to a gene: 21. Germline loops: CDR1 MDHEN, CDR2 SYDVKM. The chain's CDR3 is CAIGRRRASGPGETQYF. CDR3 sequence (DNA): TGTGCCATCGGACGGAGGAGGGCTAGCGGGCCGGGGGAGACCCAGTACTTC.

The chain recombines TRBV2 with TRBJ2-3, with 8 bases lining up with TRBD2. The germline CDR1 and CDR2 sequences are SNHLY and FYNNEI. V shed 7 bases, J shed 4 bases, and the junction held 7 bases outside the gene matches. The CDR3 sequence is 14 residues long. CDR3 in DNA: TGTGCCAGCAAACCGGGACTAGGGGCAGATACGCAGTATTTT. Translated, it gives CASKPGLGADTQYF. The full variable domain, with the rest looked up from reference TRBV2 and TRBJ2-3, is EPEVTQTPSHQVTQMGQEVILRCVPISNHLYFYWYRQILGQKVEFLVSFYNNEISEKSEIFDDQFSVERPDGSNFTLKIRSTKLEDSAMYFCASKPGLGADTQYFGPGTRLTVL.

CDR3 sequence reads: CASSASLGLNEQYF. In nucleotides, the CDR3 is TGTGCCAGCAGCGCCTCACTAGGGTTGAACGAGCAGTACTTC. The chain is built from TRBV6-5 and TRBJ2-7; possibly TRBD2 for D (5 bases). The V end lost 6 bases, the J end lost 5 bases, and 17 bases lay between the germline ends. There are 14 residues in the CDR3. The germline gives CDR1 MNHEY, CDR2 SVGAGI.

The V gene is TRBV5-5, the J gene TRBJ2-3; TRBD2 matches at 7 bases. V was pared by 5 bases and J by 3 bases, with 6 bases of the junction left unmatched. This CDR3 spans 14 amino acids. CDR1 is SGHKS and CDR2 is YYEKEE in the germline V gene (reference sequence). CDR3: CASSPSGTTDTQYF. The CDR3 DNA sequence: TGTGCCAGCAGTCCTAGCGGTACTACAGATACGCAGTATTTT.

The chain uses TRBV7-9 and TRBJ2-4; 11 nucleotides line up with TRBD1. V was pared by 3 bases and J by 0 bases, with 1 base of the junction left unmatched. CDR1 is SEHNR and CDR2 is FQNEAQ in the germline V gene (reference sequence). CDR3 size: 16 residues. The CDR3 protein is CASSFGQGAAKNIQYF. The DNA for the CDR3 is TGTGCCAGCAGCTTTGGACAGGGGGCAGCCAAAAACATTCAGTACTTC. The full variable domain, completed using reference TRBV7-9 and TRBJ2-4, is DTGVSQNPRHKITKRGQNVTFRCDPISEHNRLYWYRQTLGQGPEFLTYFQNEAQLEKSRLLSDRFSAERPKGSFSTLEIQRTEQGDSAMYLCASSFGQGAAKNIQYFGAGTRLSVL.

The rearrangement joins TRBV9 to TRBJ1-4; tentative D call: TRBD1 (6 bases). Germline V CDR1 and CDR2: SGDLS, YYNGEE. V gave up 3 bases and J gave up 7 bases, with 13 bases separating them. The CDR3 runs to 14 residues. The CDR3 bases are TGTGCCAGCAGCGAACAGGGCACTGGTGAAAAACTGTTTTTT. It specifies CASSEQGTGEKLFF.

The rearrangement uses TRBV3-1 (or the pseudogene TRBV3-2) and TRBJ1-3; maybe TRBD1 (5 bases). CDR3 length: 14 residues. V lost 3 bases and J lost 4, with 10 bases in between. Germline V gene data show CDR1 as LGHDT and CDR2 as YNNKEL (reference sequence). CDR3: CASSQGGSGNTIYF. CDR3 in DNA: TGTGCCAGCAGCCAGGGGGGAAGCGGAAACACCATATATTTT.

The rearrangement joins TRBV28 to TRBJ2-7; D not resolved. V lost 3 bases, J lost 4 bases, and 4 bases lay in between. CDR3 length: 11 amino acids. Germline loops: CDR1 MDHEN, CDR2 SYDVKM. The CDR3 DNA is TGTGCCAGCAGTTTGGCTTACGAGCAGTACTTC. This gives the protein CASSLAYEQYF.

This clone was counted once. The V and J genes are TRBV7-9 and TRBJ1-1; D ambiguous. The CDR3 extends over 13 amino acids. The germline V gene has CDR1 SEHNR and CDR2 FQNEAQ (reference sequence). Trimming left V 1 base short and J 6 bases short, with 9 bases between. The CDR3 protein is CASSLVATAEAFF. CDR3 coding DNA: TGTGCCAGCAGCTTAGTAGCCACCGCTGAAGCTTTCTTT.

The J gene is TRBJ1-3, the V gene TRBV5-1; 8 positions match TRBD1. This CDR3 contains 16 residues. The V gene end was trimmed by 0 bases and the J gene end by 4 bases; junction bases not matched to a gene: 6. Germline V gene lookup returns CDR1 SGHRS and CDR2 YFSETQ. CDR3 sequence (DNA): TGCGCCAGCAGCTTGGAAGGGACAGGCCTAGGAAACACCATATATTTT. Translation gives CASSLEGTGLGNTIYF. The complete variable domain, with remaining parts taken from reference TRBV5-1 and TRBJ1-3, reads KAGVTQTPRYLIKTRGQQVTLSCSPISGHRSVSWYQQTPGQGLQFLFEYFSETQRNKGNFPGRFSGRQFSNSRSEMNVSTLELGDSALYLCASSLEGTGLGNTIYFGEGSWLTVV.

J is TRBJ2-7 and V is TRBV21-1; no check of the table's D call, TRBD1, against the DNA was made. TRBV21-1 is listed as a pseudogene. The CDR3 spans 14 residues. The CDR3 nucleotides read TGTGCCAGCAGTTCCGGGACAGAAAGCTACGAGCAGTACTTC. This codes for CASSSGTESYEQYF.

The chain links TRBV5-4 to TRBJ2-1; D unresolved. CDR1 is SGHNT, CDR2 YYREEE, per germline (reference sequence). V gave up 0 bases and J gave up 13 bases, with 17 bases separating them. This CDR3 comprises 14 residues. The CDR3 region has the DNA TGTGCCAGCAGCTTGGATAGCACCTCAAAGGAACAGTTCTTC. It is translated as CASSLDSTSKEQFF.

This clone was seen once. The V and J genes are TRBV7-9 and TRBJ2-1, with TRBD2 identical over 7 bases. V shed 4 bases, J shed 7 bases, and the junction held 10 bases outside the gene matches. The CDR3 totals 15 residues. Germline assignment: CDR1 SEHNR and CDR2 FQNEAQ (reference sequence). This CDR3 reads CASSYRGDFGNEQFF. CDR3 nucleotides: TGTGCCAGCAGCTACCGGGGGGATTTTGGGAATGAGCAGTTCTTC.